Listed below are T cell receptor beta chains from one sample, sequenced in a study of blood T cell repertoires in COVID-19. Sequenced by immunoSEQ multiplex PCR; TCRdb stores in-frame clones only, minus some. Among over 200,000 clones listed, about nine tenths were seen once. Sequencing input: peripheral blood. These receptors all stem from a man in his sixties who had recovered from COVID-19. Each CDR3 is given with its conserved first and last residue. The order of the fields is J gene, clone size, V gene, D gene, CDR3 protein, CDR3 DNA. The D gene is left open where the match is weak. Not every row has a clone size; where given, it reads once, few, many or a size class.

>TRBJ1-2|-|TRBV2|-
CASSLERGYGYTF
TGTGCCAGCAGTTTGGAGCGAGGGTATGGCTACACCTTC
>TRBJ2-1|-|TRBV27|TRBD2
CASRSPGLVNYNEQFF
TGTGCCAGCAGATCCCCGGGACTAGTAAACTACAATGAGCAGTTCTTC
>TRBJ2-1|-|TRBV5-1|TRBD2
CASSTGLAGVNEQFF
TGCGCCAGCAGCACGGGACTAGCGGGAGTCAATGAGCAGTTCTTC
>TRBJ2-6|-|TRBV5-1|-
CASSVQGLYVSGANVLTF
TGCGCCAGCAGCGTACAGGGCCTATATGTCTCTGGGGCCAACGTCCTGACTTTC
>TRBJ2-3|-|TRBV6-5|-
CASSPSTLSTDTQYF
TGTGCCAGCAGTCCTAGTACCCTGAGCACAGATACGCAGTATTTT
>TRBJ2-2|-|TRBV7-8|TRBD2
CASSFLAGGTTGELFF
TGTGCCAGCAGCTTTTTAGCGGGGGGCACCACCGGGGAGCTGTTTTTT
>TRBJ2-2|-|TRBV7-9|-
CASSSGGLNTGELFF
TGTGCCAGCAGCTCCGGAGGACTTAACACCGGGGAGCTGTTTTTT
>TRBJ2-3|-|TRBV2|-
CASKKGSTDTQYF
TGTGCCAGCAAGAAGGGGAGCACAGATACGCAGTATTTT
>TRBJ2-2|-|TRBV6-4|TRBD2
CASSPDFGGSSGGELFF
TGTGCCAGCAGTCCCGACTTTGGCGGGAGCTCGGGCGGGGAGCTGTTTTTT
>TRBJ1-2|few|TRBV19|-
CASSMEGRAYGYTF
TGTGCCAGTAGTATGGAGGGGCGGGCCTATGGCTACACCTTC
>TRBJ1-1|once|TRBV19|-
CASSISRGNTEAFF
TGTGCCAGTAGTATATCCAGGGGCAACACTGAAGCTTTCTTT
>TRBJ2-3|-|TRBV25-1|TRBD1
CASSEADRFTDTQYF
TGTGCCAGCAGTGAAGCGGACAGGTTTACAGATACGCAGTATTTT
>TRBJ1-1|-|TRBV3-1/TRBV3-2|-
CASSPDPGGGTEAFF
TGTGCCAGCAGCCCAGATCCCGGGGGGGGCACTGAAGCTTTCTTT
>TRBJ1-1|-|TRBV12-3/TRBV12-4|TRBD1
CASSLKGAAEAFF
TGTGCCAGCAGTTTAAAGGGGGCCGCTGAAGCTTTCTTT
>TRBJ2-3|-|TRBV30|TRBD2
CAWSGTSGSTDTQYF
TGTGCCTGGAGCGGGACTAGCGGGAGTACAGATACGCAGTATTTT
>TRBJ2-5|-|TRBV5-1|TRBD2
CASSLETSGRGETQYF
TGCGCCAGCAGCTTGGAGACTAGCGGGAGAGGAGAGACCCAGTACTTC
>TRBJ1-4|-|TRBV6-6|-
CASSYQGNNEKLFF
TGTGCCAGCAGTTACCAGGGGAATAATGAAAAACTGTTTTTT
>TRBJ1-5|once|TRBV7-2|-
CASSLESGGNGQPQHF
TGTGCCAGCAGCTTAGAGAGTGGCGGGAACGGGCAGCCCCAGCATTTT
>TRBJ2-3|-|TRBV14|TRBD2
CASSPRQGLVTDTQYF
TGTGCCAGCAGCCCCCGCCAGGGACTAGTAACAGATACGCAGTATTTT
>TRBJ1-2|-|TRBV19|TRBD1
CASSVGTAANYGYTF
TGTGCCAGTAGTGTGGGGACAGCAGCTAACTATGGCTACACCTTC
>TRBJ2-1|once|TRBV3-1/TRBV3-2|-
CASSQGRGSEQFF
TGTGCCAGCAGCCAAGGCCGGGGTAGTGAGCAGTTCTTC
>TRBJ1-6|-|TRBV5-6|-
CASCIGQIDNSPLHF
TGTGCCAGCTGCATTGGACAGATAGATAATTCACCCCTCCACTTT
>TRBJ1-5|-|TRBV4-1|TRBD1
CASSQGGGANQPQHF
TGCGCCAGCAGCCAAGGAGGGGGCGCGAATCAGCCCCAGCATTTT
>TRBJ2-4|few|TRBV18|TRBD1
CASSPGQGARKNIQYF
TGTGCCAGCTCACCCGGACAGGGGGCCAGGAAAAACATTCAGTACTTC
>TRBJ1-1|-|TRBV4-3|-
CASSPIIRSRDTEAFF
TGCGCCAGCAGCCCAATTATTCGATCTCGGGACACTGAAGCTTTCTTT
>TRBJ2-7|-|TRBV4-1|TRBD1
CASSQWQGVHEQYF
TGCGCCAGCAGCCAATGGCAGGGGGTCCACGAGCAGTACTTC
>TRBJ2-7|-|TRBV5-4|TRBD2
CASSLVGLAGDEQYF
TGTGCCAGCAGCTTGGTGGGACTAGCGGGGGACGAGCAGTACTTC